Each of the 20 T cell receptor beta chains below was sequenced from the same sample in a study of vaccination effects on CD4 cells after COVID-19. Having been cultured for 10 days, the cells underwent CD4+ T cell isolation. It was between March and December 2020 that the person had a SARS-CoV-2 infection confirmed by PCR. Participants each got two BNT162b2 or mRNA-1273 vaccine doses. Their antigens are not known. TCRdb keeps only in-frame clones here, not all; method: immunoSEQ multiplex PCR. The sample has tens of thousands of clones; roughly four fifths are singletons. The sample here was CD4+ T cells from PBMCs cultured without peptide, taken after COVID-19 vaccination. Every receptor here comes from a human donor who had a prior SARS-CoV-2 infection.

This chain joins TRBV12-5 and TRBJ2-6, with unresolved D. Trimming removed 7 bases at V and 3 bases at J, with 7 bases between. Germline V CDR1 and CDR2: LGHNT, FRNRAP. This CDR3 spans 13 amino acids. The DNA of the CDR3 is TGTGCTAGTGCCCTCGGTGGGGCCAACGTCCTGACTTTC. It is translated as CASALGGANVLTF.

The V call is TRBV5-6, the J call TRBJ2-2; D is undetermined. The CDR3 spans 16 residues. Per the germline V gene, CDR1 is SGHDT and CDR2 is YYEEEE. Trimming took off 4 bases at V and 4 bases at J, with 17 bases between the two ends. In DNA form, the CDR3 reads TGTGCCAGCAGCCCCGGCGAAGCCTGGGGCACCGGGGAGCTGTTTTTT. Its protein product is CASSPGEAWGTGELFF.

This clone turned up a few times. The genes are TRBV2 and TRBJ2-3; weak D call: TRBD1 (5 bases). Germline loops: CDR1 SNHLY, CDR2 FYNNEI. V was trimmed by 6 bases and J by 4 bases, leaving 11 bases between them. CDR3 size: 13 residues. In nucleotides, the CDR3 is TGTGCCAGCAGAGGAGACAGTCCAGATACGCAGTATTTT. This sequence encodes CASRGDSPDTQYF.

The CDR3 DNA follows: TGTGCCAGCAGCTTAGAAACTAGCGGGAGGACCCAGTACTTC. Encoded protein: CASSLETSGRTQYF. The chain combines TRBV7-2 with TRBJ2-5; 11 bases align to TRBD2. The CDR3 has 14 residues. V lost 1 base and J lost 7; bases outside the gene matches: 2. Germline CDR1 reads SGHTA; CDR2 reads FQGNSA.

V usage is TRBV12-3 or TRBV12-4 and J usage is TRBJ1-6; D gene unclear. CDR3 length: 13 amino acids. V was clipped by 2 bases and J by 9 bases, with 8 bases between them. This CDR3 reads CASSLNRVSPLHF. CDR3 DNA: TGTGCCAGCAGTTTAAACAGAGTTTCACCCCTCCACTTT.

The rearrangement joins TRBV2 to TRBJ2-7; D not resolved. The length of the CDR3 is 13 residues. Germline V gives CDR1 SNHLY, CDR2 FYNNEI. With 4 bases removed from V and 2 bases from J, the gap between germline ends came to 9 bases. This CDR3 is CASSVLRTYEQYF. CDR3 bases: TGTGCCAGCAGTGTTTTGAGAACCTACGAGCAGTACTTC.

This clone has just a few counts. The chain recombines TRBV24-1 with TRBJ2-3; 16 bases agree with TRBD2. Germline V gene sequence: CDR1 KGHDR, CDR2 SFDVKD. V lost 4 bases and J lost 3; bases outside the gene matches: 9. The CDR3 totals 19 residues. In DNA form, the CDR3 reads TGTGCCACCAGTGAGTCCGGGACTAGCGGGAGGGCCAGAACAGATACGCAGTATTTT. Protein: CATSESGTSGRARTDTQYF.

CDR3 amino acids: CASSPGTDTQYF. The DNA of the CDR3 is TGTGCCAGCAGCCCCGGCACAGATACGCAGTATTTT. This rearrangement joins TRBV7-2 to TRBJ2-3, with unresolved D. Germline V gene lookup returns CDR1 SGHTA and CDR2 FQGNSA. The V gene lost 5 bases and the J gene lost 1 base, with 4 bases spanning the gap. This CDR3 comprises 12 residues.

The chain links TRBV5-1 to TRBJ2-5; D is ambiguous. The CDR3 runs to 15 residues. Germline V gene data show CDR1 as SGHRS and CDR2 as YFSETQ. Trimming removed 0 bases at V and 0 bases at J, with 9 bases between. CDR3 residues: CASSLALPYQETQYF. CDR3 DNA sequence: TGCGCCAGCAGCTTGGCACTACCGTACCAAGAGACCCAGTACTTC.

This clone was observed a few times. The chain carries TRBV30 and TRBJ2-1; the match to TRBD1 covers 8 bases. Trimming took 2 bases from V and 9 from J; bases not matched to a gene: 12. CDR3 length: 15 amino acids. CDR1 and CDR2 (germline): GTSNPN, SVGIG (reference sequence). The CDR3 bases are TGTGCCTGGAGTCCCGCGGACAGGGTTTATAGTGAGCAGTTCTTC. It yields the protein CAWSPADRVYSEQFF.

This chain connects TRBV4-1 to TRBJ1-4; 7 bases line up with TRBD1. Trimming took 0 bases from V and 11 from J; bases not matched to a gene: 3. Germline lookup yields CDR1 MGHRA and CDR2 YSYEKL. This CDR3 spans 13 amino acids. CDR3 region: CASSQERDSKLFF. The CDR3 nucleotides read TGCGCCAGCAGCCAAGAGAGGGACAGTAAACTGTTTTTT.

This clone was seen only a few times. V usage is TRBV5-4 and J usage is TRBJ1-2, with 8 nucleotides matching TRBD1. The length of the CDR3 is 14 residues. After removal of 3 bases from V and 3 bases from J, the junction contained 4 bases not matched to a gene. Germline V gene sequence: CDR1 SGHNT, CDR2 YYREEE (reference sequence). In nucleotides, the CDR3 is TGTGCCAGCAGCTGGGCGACAGGGGACTATGGCTACACCTTC. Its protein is CASSWATGDYGYTF.

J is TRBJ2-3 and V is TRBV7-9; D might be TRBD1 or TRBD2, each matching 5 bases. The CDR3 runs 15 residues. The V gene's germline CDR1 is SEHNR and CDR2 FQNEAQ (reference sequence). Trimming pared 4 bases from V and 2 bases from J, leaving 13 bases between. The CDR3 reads CASSSARGSTDTQYF. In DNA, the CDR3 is TGTGCCAGCAGCTCCGCGAGGGGTTCCACAGATACGCAGTATTTT.

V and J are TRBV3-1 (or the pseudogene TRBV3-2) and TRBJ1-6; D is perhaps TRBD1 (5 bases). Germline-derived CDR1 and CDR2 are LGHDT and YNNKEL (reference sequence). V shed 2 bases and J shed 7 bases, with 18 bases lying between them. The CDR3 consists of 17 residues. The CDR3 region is CASSQHRGGASNSPLHF. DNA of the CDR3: TGTGCCAGCAGCCAACACCGTGGAGGGGCTAGCAATTCACCCCTCCACTTT.

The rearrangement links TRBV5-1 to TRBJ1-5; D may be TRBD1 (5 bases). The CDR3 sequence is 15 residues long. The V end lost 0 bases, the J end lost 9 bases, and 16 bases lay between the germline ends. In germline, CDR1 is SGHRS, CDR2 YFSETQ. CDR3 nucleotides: TGCGCCAGCAGCTTGGCGGGACTCGGCGAGTCGCCCCAGCATTTT. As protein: CASSLAGLGESPQHF.

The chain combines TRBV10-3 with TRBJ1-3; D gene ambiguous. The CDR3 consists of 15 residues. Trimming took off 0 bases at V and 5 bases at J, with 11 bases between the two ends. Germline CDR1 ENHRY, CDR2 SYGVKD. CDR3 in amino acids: CAISESPDLRNTIYF. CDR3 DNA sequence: TGTGCCATCAGTGAGTCCCCCGACCTTAGAAACACCATATATTTT.

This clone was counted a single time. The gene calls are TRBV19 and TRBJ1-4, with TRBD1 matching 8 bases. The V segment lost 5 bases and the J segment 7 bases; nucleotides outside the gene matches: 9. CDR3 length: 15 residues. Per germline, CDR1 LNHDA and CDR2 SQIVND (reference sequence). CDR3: CASSPGQGLGEKLFF. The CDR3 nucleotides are TGTGCCAGTAGTCCTGGACAGGGCCTTGGTGAAAAACTGTTTTTT.

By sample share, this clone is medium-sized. The CDR3 reads CASSQDRLTPGFSGNTIYF. As DNA, the CDR3 is TGCGCCAGCAGCCAAGATCGGTTAACACCGGGGTTCTCTGGAAACACCATATATTTT. The chain joins TRBV4-1 to TRBJ1-3; D gene ambiguous. Germline V gives CDR1 MGHRA, CDR2 YSYEKL. Trimming stripped 0 bases from V and 0 bases from J, with 18 bases between. This CDR3 region has 19 residues.

The chain's CDR3 is CASSEARGQTSYNEQFF. The CDR3 DNA follows: TGTGCCAGCAGTGAAGCGCGTGGACAAACCTCCTACAATGAGCAGTTCTTC. This rearrangement joins TRBV2 to TRBJ2-1, with D perhaps matching TRBD1 (5 bases). The V and J ends lost 0 bases and 0 bases respectively, with 12 bases between them. The CDR3 is 17 residues long. Germline CDR1 reads SNHLY; CDR2 reads FYNNEI.

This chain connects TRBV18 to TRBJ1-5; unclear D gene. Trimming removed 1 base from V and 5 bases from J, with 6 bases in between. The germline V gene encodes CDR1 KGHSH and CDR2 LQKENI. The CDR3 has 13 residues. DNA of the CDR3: TGTGCCAGCTCACCACTAGAAGATCAGCCCCAGCATTTT. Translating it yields CASSPLEDQPQHF.